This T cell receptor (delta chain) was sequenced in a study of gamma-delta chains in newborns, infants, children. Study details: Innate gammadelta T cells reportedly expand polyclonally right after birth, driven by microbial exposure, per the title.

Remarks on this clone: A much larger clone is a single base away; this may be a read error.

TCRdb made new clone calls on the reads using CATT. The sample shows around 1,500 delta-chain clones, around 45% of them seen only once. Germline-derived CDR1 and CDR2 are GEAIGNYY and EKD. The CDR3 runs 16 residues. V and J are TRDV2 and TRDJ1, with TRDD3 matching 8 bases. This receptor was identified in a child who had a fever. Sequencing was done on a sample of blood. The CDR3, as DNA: TGTGCCCGTGACACCGTCGAGGTGGGGGATACCGATAAACTCATCTTT. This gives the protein CARDTVEVGDTDKLIF.